This T cell receptor beta chain was sequenced for a study of CD8+CD57+ T cells in acquired aplastic anemia. Study-level information: Average DNA yield from sorted CD4+ and CD8+ cells was around 3 ug. Regarding the study as a whole: Patients had around 30 CD8+ CDR3 sequences in common with controls (the shared set).

The template used for profiling TCR beta VDJ and CDR3 was genomic DNA. Using its own MiXCR run on the reads, TCRdb lists one record per CDR3 protein. The data show hundreds of thousands of distinct CDR3 sequences, about two thirds seen once. About this clonotype: Its antigen is not identified.

Source material: sorted CD4+, CD8+, or CD8+CD57+ T cells (not recorded which) from PBMCs. The source is a human donor in good health, serving as a control.

The CDR3 DNA reads TGTGCCAGCACGCGGCGCGGTACTAGCGGTGGTCAAGAGACCCAGTACTTC. This gives the protein CASTRRGTSGGQETQYF. V is TRBV15 and J is TRBJ2-5, with 8 bases aligning to TRBD2. The germline gives CDR1 LNHNV, CDR2 YYDKDF (reference sequence). The CDR3 is 17 amino acids. V lost 10 bases to trimming and J lost 2 bases; unmatched junction nucleotides: 18.